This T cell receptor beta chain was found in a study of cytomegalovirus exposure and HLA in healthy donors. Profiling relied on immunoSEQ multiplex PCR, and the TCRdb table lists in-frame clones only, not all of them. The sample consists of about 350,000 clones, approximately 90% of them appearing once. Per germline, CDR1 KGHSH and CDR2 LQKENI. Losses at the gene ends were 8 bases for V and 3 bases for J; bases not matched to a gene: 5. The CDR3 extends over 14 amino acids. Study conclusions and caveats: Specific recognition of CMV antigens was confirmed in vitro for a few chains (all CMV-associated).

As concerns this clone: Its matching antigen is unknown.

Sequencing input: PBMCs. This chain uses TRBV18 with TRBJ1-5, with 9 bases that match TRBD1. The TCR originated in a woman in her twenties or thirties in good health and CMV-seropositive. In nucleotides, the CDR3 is TGTGCCAGCGGGGACAGGGTTAACAATCAGCCCCAGCATTTT. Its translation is CASGDRVNNQPQHF.